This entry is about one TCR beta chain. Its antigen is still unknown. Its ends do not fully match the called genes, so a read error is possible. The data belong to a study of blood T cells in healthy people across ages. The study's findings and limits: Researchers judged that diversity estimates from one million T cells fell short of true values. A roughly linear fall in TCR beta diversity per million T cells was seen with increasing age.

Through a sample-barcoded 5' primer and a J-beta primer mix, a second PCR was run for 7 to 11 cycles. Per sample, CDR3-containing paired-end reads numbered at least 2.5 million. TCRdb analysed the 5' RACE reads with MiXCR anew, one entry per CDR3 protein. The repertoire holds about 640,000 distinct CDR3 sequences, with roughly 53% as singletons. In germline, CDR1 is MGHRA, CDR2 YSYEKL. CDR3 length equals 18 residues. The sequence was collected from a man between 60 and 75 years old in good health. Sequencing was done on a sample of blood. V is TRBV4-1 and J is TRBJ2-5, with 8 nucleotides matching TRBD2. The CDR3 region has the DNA TGCGCCAGCAGCCAAGAAAGGGGGACCGGGACTAGGCAAGGGACCCAGTACTTC. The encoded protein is CASSQERGTGTRQGTQYF.